This T cell receptor (beta chain) was captured by sequencing in a study of cytomegalovirus exposure and HLA in healthy donors. General study results and limits: According to the study, around 150 TCR beta chains were cytomegalovirus-associated. The authors confirmed in vitro that a few CMV-associated chains were specific for CMV antigens.

Here immunoSEQ multiplex PCR was the method, and the copy in TCRdb shows in-frame clones only, minus some. The data hold 200,000 or so clones, with approximately 87% observed a single time. Notes on this clone: Its antigen is unidentified.

Germline V lookup: CDR1 KGHSH, CDR2 LQKENI. Trimming removed 4 bases from V and 2 bases from J, with 6 bases in between. This CDR3 contains 12 residues. This receptor was taken from a woman under 30 in good health and CMV-seronegative. V gene TRBV18 combines with J gene TRBJ2-7, with TRBD2 as a possible D gene (6 bases). Sequences were obtained from PBMCs. The CDR3 DNA sequence: TGTGCCAGCTCACGCGGGGCCTACGAGCAGTACTTC. It is translated as CASSRGAYEQYF. The full variable domain, completed using reference TRBV18 and TRBJ2-7, is NAGVMQNPRHLVRRRGQEARLRCSPMKGHSHVYWYRQLPEEGLKFMVYLQKENIIDESGMPKERFSAEFPKEGPSILRIQQVVRGDSAAYFCASSRGAYEQYFGPGTRLTVT.